These 11 T cell receptor beta chains came from one sample sequenced in a study of blood T cells in healthy people across ages. Through a sample-barcoded 5' primer and a J-beta primer mix, a second PCR was run for roughly 7 to 12 cycles. TCRdb ran MiXCR on the 5' RACE reads and lists one entry per CDR3 protein. The sample lists about 690,000 distinct CDR3 sequences; 40% to 45% were seen once. The material sequenced was blood. Source of these receptors: a man at least 80 years old in good health.

The CDR3 is CASGTGAGRETQYF. CDR3 nucleotide sequence: TGCGCCAGCGGCACAGGTGCGGGGCGAGAGACCCAGTACTTC. V and J are TRBV5-1 and TRBJ2-5, with D possibly TRBD2 on 6 matching bases. Germline V lookup: CDR1 SGHRS, CDR2 YFSETQ. CDR3 length equals 14 residues. V lost 7 bases and J lost 4, with 17 bases in between.

V is TRBV6-5 and J is TRBJ2-7; 9 positions match TRBD1. The CDR3 has 18 residues. The germline gives CDR1 MNHEY, CDR2 SVGAGI. The V gene end was trimmed by 0 bases and the J gene end by 3 bases; junction bases not matched to a gene: 12. The chain's CDR3 is CASSYSKWPGTGSYEQYF. CDR3 coding DNA: TGTGCCAGCAGTTACTCGAAGTGGCCCGGGACAGGGAGCTACGAGCAGTACTTC.

This clonotype occurred a few times. The rearrangement joins TRBV5-1 to TRBJ1-6; D perhaps matches TRBD1 (6 bases). CDR1 SGHRS and CDR2 YFSETQ come from the germline V gene. The germline V and J ends were trimmed by 3 bases and 2 bases, with 9 bases remaining between them. The length of the CDR3 is 15 residues. Written as DNA, the CDR3 is TGCGCCAGCAGCTCAACAGGGCCCTATAATTCACCCCTCCACTTT. Its protein is CASSSTGPYNSPLHF. The variable domain in full, completed from reference TRBV5-1 and TRBJ1-6, reads KAGVTQTPRYLIKTRGQQVTLSCSPISGHRSVSWYQQTPGQGLQFLFEYFSETQRNKGNFPGRFSGRQFSNSRSEMNVSTLELGDSALYLCASSSTGPYNSPLHFGNGTRLTVT.

The chain combines TRBV5-6 with TRBJ2-7; 11 positions agree with TRBD2. There are 17 residues in the CDR3. J lost 0 bases, V lost 4 bases, and 9 bases had no gene match. Germline CDR1 and CDR2: SGHDT and YYEEEE. In nucleotides, the CDR3 is TGTGCCAGCAGCACCCTTACTAGCGGGGGTATCTCCTACGAGCAGTACTTC. Its protein is CASSTLTSGGISYEQYF.

Worth noting for this clonotype: Mismatch with germline at one junction end may stem from a read error. The chain uses TRBV11-3 and TRBJ2-3, with D perhaps TRBD2 (5 bases). Per germline, CDR1 SGHNT and CDR2 YENEEA. This CDR3 is built from 13 residues. The CDR3, as DNA: TGTGCCAGCAGCTTCGAGGAGGCAGATACACAGTATTTT. Translation gives CASSFEEADTQYF.

This clonotype was recorded many times. CDR3 loop: CASSGGLAETYEQYF. The CDR3 bases are TGTGCCAGCAGCGGGGGACTAGCGGAAACCTACGAGCAGTACTTC. J is TRBJ2-7 and V is TRBV7-6, with 11 bases fitting TRBD2. The length of the CDR3 is 15 residues. Germline-derived CDR1 and CDR2 are SGHVS and FNYEAQ. The J segment lost 2 bases and the V segment lost 5 bases, leaving 5 bases of the junction unmatched.

The V and J genes are TRBV12-3 or TRBV12-4 and TRBJ2-7; D gene ambiguous. The CDR3 is 13 residues long. V dropped 2 bases and J dropped 3 bases, with 8 bases sitting between them. The CDR3 reads CASSLTDIYEQYF. The CDR3 DNA follows: TGTGCCAGCAGTTTAACTGACATCTACGAGCAGTACTTC.

This chain joins TRBV6-2 or TRBV6-3 and TRBJ1-2, with TRBD1 matching 8 bases. With V trimmed by 6 bases and J by 0 bases, 9 bases remained unmatched. CDR3 length: 16 residues. CDR1 and CDR2 from the germline V gene are MNHEY and SVGEGT. The chain's CDR3 is CASRPGGQGANYGYTF. For the CDR3, the DNA is TGTGCCAGCAGACCCGGCGGACAGGGAGCTAACTATGGCTACACCTTC.

This chain connects TRBV12-3 or TRBV12-4 to TRBJ2-7; 8 nucleotides align to TRBD2. J gave up 7 bases and V 3 bases, and 23 bases lay outside the gene matches. There are 19 residues in the CDR3. The CDR3 DNA is TGTGCCAGCAGTTTCGGAAATCTCGCCGGGGCGGGGGGCTACAATGAGCAGTACTTC. Its translation is CASSFGNLAGAGGYNEQYF.

This clonotype occurred a few times. The rearrangement links TRBV2 to TRBJ1-5, with a tentative D call TRBD1 (5 bases). V was trimmed by 7 bases and J by 1 base, leaving 14 bases between them. Per germline, CDR1 SNHLY and CDR2 FYNNEI. This CDR3 spans 15 amino acids. In DNA, the CDR3 is TGTGCCAGCACCCGGGAAAAGGGGAGCAATCAGCCCCAGCATTTT. Protein: CASTREKGSNQPQHF.

The rearrangement uses TRBV28 and TRBJ2-3; TRBD1 matches 12 bases. The CDR3 runs to 14 residues. The V segment lost 8 bases and the J segment 5 bases; nucleotides outside the gene matches: 5. Germline V gives CDR1 MDHEN, CDR2 SYDVKM. The CDR3 DNA is TGTGCCAGCGAGGGACAGGGGGCAATAGATACGCAGTATTTT. Its protein product is CASEGQGAIDTQYF.